These 21 T cell receptor beta chains came from one sample sequenced in a study of metastatic and nonmetastatic thyroid tumors. No patient received treatment before thyroid surgery. With MiXCR, TCRdb called clones anew from the PCR reads. This sample has about 20,000 clones, with about a quarter found just once. What was sequenced was tumor tissue. The receptors were sampled from a female donor with papillary thyroid cancer or a benign thyroid nodule (not recorded which). Some clones in this sample may be carry-over from other donors' samples.

This clone is medium-sized within its sample. The chain is built from TRBV2 and TRBJ2-4; D tentatively fits TRBD1 or TRBD2 (5 bases each). Germline V gene sequence: CDR1 SNHLY, CDR2 FYNNEI. Trimming removed 3 bases at V and 15 bases at J, with 18 bases between. The CDR3 sequence is 13 residues long. The CDR3 DNA reads as TGTGCCAGCAGTGAGACCCCCCCGGGGCGTAGGTACTTC. This gives the protein CASSETPPGRRYF. The variable domain in full, completed from reference TRBV2 and TRBJ2-4, reads EPEVTQTPSHQVTQMGQEVILRCVPISNHLYFYWYRQILGQKVEFLVSFYNNEISEKSEIFDDQFSVERPDGSNFTLKIRSTKLEDSAMYFCASSETPPGRRYFGAGTRLSVL.

Only a few counts were recorded for this clone. One junction end disagrees with the germline gene, perhaps due to a read error. This chain links TRBV28 with TRBJ2-6, with TRBD2 as a possible D gene (5 bases). The CDR3 has 16 residues. Germline values: CDR1 MDHEN, CDR2 SYDVKM. As DNA, the CDR3 is TGTGCCAGCGGTAGCGTGAGCAGCTCTGGTGCCAACGTCCTGACTTTC. Its translation: CASGSVSSSGANVLTF. Full variable domain (missing parts from reference TRBV28 and TRBJ2-6): DVKVTQSSRYLVKRTGEKVFLECVQDMDHENMFWYRQDPGLGLRLIYFSYDVKMKEKGDIPEGYSVSREKKERFSLILESASTNQTSMYLCASGSVSSSGANVLTFGAGSRLTVL.

This rearrangement joins TRBV20-1 to TRBJ1-1, with D possibly being TRBD1 (5 bases). The germline V gene has CDR1 DFQATT and CDR2 SNEGSKA (reference sequence). CDR3 length equals 17 residues. V lost 0 bases, J lost 3 bases, and 20 bases lay in between. The CDR3 DNA reads as TGCAGTGCTAGAGATAGGGTTTCGGGCAGGGCGGACACTGAAGCTTTCTTT. Its translation is CSARDRVSGRADTEAFF.

This clone occurred many times. V usage is TRBV7-2 and J usage is TRBJ2-3, with 7 bases aligning to TRBD2. There are 16 residues in the CDR3. In germline, CDR1 is SGHTA, CDR2 FQGNSA. The V segment lost 1 base and the J segment 2 bases; nucleotides outside the gene matches: 6. This CDR3 is CASSLGSSGYTDTQYF. CDR3 in DNA: TGTGCCAGCAGCTTAGGTTCTAGCGGATACACAGATACGCAGTATTTT.

The chain employs TRBV6-5 and TRBJ2-7; D is unclear. Germline assignment: CDR1 MNHEY and CDR2 SVGAGI. This CDR3 has 11 amino acids. Trimming removed 1 base at V and 3 bases at J, with 1 base between. Written as DNA, the CDR3 is TGTGCCAGCAGTTACTTCTACGAGCAGTACTTC. This gives the protein CASSYFYEQYF.

A remark on this clone: Because it lacks the conserved phenylalanine or tryptophan at the end, this CDR3 is likely a read error. The chain is built from TRBV19 and TRBJ1-3; no definite D call. Germline V gives CDR1 LNHDA, CDR2 SQIVND (reference sequence). The CDR3 sequence is 14 residues long. The germline V and J ends were trimmed by 5 bases and 2 bases, with 10 bases remaining between them. This chain's CDR3 is CASSATWTGNTIYS. CDR3 nucleotides: TGTGCCAGTAGTGCGACATGGACTGGAAACACCATATATTCT.

In its sample, this clone was seen a few times. The chain combines TRBV19 with TRBJ2-4; D perhaps matches TRBD2 (6 bases). The V gene's germline CDR1 is LNHDA and CDR2 SQIVND (reference sequence). This CDR3 is 15 amino acids long. With 4 bases removed from V and 6 bases from J, the gap between germline ends came to 16 bases. The CDR3 nucleotides read TGTGCCAGTAGTAGATACGGGGGAAGTAGAAACATTCAGTACTTC. It encodes CASSRYGGSRNIQYF. The entire variable domain, with the rest obtained from reference TRBV19 and TRBJ2-4, is as follows: DGGITQSPKYLFRKEGQNVTLSCEQNLNHDAMYWYRQDPGQGLRLIYYSQIVNDFQKGDIAEGYSVSREKKESFPLTVTSAQKNPTAFYLCASSRYGGSRNIQYFGAGTRLSVL.

On this clone itself: In this CDR3 the conserved last residue, phenylalanine or tryptophan, is missing, so a read error is likely. The chain couples TRBV25-1 to TRBJ2-1; no clear D gene. Germline assignment: CDR1 MGHDK and CDR2 SYGVNS. The CDR3 extends over 14 amino acids. CDR3 coding DNA: TGTGCCAGAAGTGGTGACTCGGGCCGCAATGAGCAGTTCTTA. Translated, it gives CARSGDSGRNEQFL.

The chain carries TRBV3-1 and TRBJ1-2; D is perhaps TRBD1 (5 bases). This CDR3 is 15 amino acids long. The V end lost 1 base, the J end lost 4 bases, and 13 bases lay between the germline ends. Germline V gene lookup returns CDR1 LGHDT and CDR2 YNNKEL (reference sequence). The CDR3 DNA follows: TGTGCCAGCAGCCAAGGGGCAGGGACCATCTATGGCTACACCTTC. It yields the protein CASSQGAGTIYGYTF.

The chain couples TRBV6-2 or TRBV6-3 to TRBJ1-5; TRBD1 matches at 8 bases. V was pared by 9 bases and J by 9 bases, with 16 bases of the junction left unmatched. This CDR3 region has 15 residues. In germline, CDR1 is MNHEY, CDR2 SVGEGT. CDR3 in amino acids: CASKSGTGVYVPQHF. The CDR3 DNA follows: TGTGCCAGTAAATCCGGGACAGGTGTTTATGTGCCCCAGCATTTT.

This clone was seen many times. The V gene is TRBV19, the J gene TRBJ2-4; D gene uncertain. The CDR3 contains 14 residues. Germline V gene sequence: CDR1 LNHDA, CDR2 SQIVND (reference sequence). Trimming removed 4 bases at V and 9 bases at J, with 16 bases between. CDR3 sequence: CASSSPRVRGIQYF. For the CDR3, the DNA is TGTGCCAGTAGTAGCCCTAGGGTGCGCGGCATTCAGTACTTC. The full variable domain, rest sourced from reference TRBV19 and TRBJ2-4, is DGGITQSPKYLFRKEGQNVTLSCEQNLNHDAMYWYRQDPGQGLRLIYYSQIVNDFQKGDIAEGYSVSREKKESFPLTVTSAQKNPTAFYLCASSSPRVRGIQYFGAGTRLSVL.

The gene calls are TRBV20-1 and TRBJ1-1; tentative D call: TRBD1 (5 bases). The germline V gene encodes CDR1 DFQATT and CDR2 SNEGSKA (reference sequence). V was shortened by 4 bases and J by 4 bases, with 13 bases between the two germline ends. The CDR3 runs to 13 residues. The CDR3 sequence: CSAMGGRATEAFF. DNA of the CDR3: TGCAGTGCTATGGGGGGTCGGGCCACTGAAGCTTTCTTT.

Of note for this clone: One end of the junction varies from germline; a read error may be responsible. CDR3 amino acids: CASSLDIVQETHYF. CDR3 sequence (DNA): TGCGCCAGCAGCTTGGATATTGTCCAAGAGACCCACTACTTC. The chain has TRBV5-1 and TRBJ2-5; D unresolved. This CDR3 is 14 amino acids long. CDR1 is SGHRS and CDR2 is YFSETQ in the germline V gene.

There are many counts of this clone. The chain combines TRBV24-1 with TRBJ2-5; D ambiguous. Per the germline V gene, CDR1 is KGHDR and CDR2 is SFDVKD. V lost 10 bases, J lost 5 bases, and 10 bases lay in between. The CDR3 totals 11 residues. CDR3 DNA sequence: TGTGCCACAGGTACCTCGGAGACCCAGTACTTC. It translates to CATGTSETQYF.

This clone was recorded a few times. A junction end diverges from the germline sequence, so it may reflect a read error. The V and J genes are TRBV7-3 and TRBJ2-3; possibly TRBD1 or TRBD2 for D (5 bases each). The length of the CDR3 is 15 residues. The V gene's germline CDR1 is SGHTA and CDR2 FQGTGA. The CDR3 loop reads CASSSGPNDPDTQYF. The CDR3 coding sequence is TGTGCCAGCAGCTCGGGACCTAATGACCCAGATACACAGTATTTT.

By share of the sample, this clone is medium-sized. The V call is TRBV12-3 or TRBV12-4, the J call TRBJ1-1; no definite D call. V lost 2 bases and J 0 bases, leaving 7 bases between the germline ends. The CDR3 covers 14 residues. CDR3: CASSLNSLNTEAFF. CDR3 DNA sequence: TGTGCCAGCAGTTTAAACAGTTTGAACACTGAAGCTTTCTTT.

The V gene is TRBV12-3 or TRBV12-4, the J gene TRBJ2-1, with D perhaps TRBD2 (5 bases). The CDR3 spans 16 residues. The V gene lost 7 bases and the J gene lost 7 bases, with 23 bases spanning the gap. The CDR3 DNA reads as TGTGCCAGCATCACCATGACTATCGAGAGAGGGAATGAGCAGTTCTTC. It codes for CASITMTIERGNEQFF.

This clone was counted at least ten times. V is TRBV14 and J is TRBJ2-1, with TRBD1 matching 7 bases. The germline V gene encodes CDR1 SGHDN and CDR2 FVKESK. J was trimmed by 9 bases and V by 4 bases; bases with no gene match: 0. The CDR3 sequence is 11 residues long. In DNA, the CDR3 is TGTGCCAGCAGCCCAGGGGGTGAGCAGTTCTTC. Its protein product is CASSPGGEQFF.

This clone was recorded many times. The rearrangement uses TRBV10-3 and TRBJ2-3, with D possibly being TRBD2 (6 bases). V lost 3 bases to trimming and J lost 2 bases, with 18 bases between them. The CDR3 runs 17 residues. Germline CDR1 ENHRY, CDR2 SYGVKD. The CDR3 bases are TGTGCCATCAGTGATTATAGTATTAGCGGTTACACAGATACGCAGTATTTT. It is translated as CAISDYSISGYTDTQYF.

This clone is labeled as medium-sized. The chain is built from TRBV7-3 and TRBJ2-3; D uncertain. The CDR3 runs 12 residues. The germline V and J ends were trimmed by 5 bases and 6 bases, with 9 bases remaining between them. Per germline, CDR1 SGHTA and CDR2 FQGTGA. The CDR3 DNA is TGTGCCAGCAGCCACCCCCTGGATACGCAGTATTTT. This codes for CASSHPLDTQYF.

This clone was counted many times. The conserved closing phenylalanine or tryptophan is absent in this CDR3, likely reflecting a read error. This chain joins TRBV5-8 and TRBJ1-5; 7 nucleotides align to TRBD1. This CDR3 spans 13 amino acids. CDR1 and CDR2 (germline): SGHTS, YDEGEE. V shed 4 bases, J shed 4 bases, and the junction held 2 bases outside the gene matches. CDR3 loop: CASSLDRNQPQHL. CDR3 nucleotides: TGTGCCAGCAGCCTGGACAGGAATCAGCCCCAGCATCTT.